The 10 T cell receptor beta chains below all came from one sample that was sequenced in a study of CD8+ T cells in alopecia areata. Sample treatment: oral pan-JAK inhibitor, 5-10 mg twice daily. As the sequencing template, cDNA was produced by extracting RNA and reverse transcribing it. The data were produced by immunoSEQ multiplex PCR, yet TCRdb's version contains in-frame clones alone and is incomplete. Here the sample spans roughly 200,000 clones, approximately 53% being singletons. Material: CD8+ T cells sorted from blood, obtained at week 24, from a patient treated with tofacitinib. These TCRs come from a human donor with alopecia areata.

The rearrangement links TRBV27 to TRBJ2-5; a weak D match, TRBD2 (6 bases). CDR1 MNHEY and CDR2 SMNVEV come from the germline V gene (reference sequence). V lost 3 bases to trimming and J lost 7 bases, with 12 bases between them. CDR3 size: 13 residues. The CDR3 reads CASSLGGMGTQYF. Written as DNA, the CDR3 is TGTGCCAGCAGTTTGGGGGGAATGGGGACCCAGTACTTC.

V is TRBV9 and J is TRBJ2-7, with D unclear. V gave up 0 bases and J gave up 0 bases, with 7 bases separating them. The germline V gene has CDR1 SGDLS and CDR2 YYNGEE. The CDR3 runs 14 residues. The CDR3: CASSVDTASYEQYF. For the CDR3, the DNA is TGTGCCAGCAGCGTAGATACAGCCTCCTACGAGCAGTACTTC. The whole variable domain, filled in from reference TRBV9 and TRBJ2-7, reads DSGVTQTPKHLITATGQRVTLRCSPRSGDLSVYWYQQSLDQGLQFLIQYYNGEERAKGNILERFSAQQFPDLHSELNLSSLELGDSALYFCASSVDTASYEQYFGPGTRLTVT.

The V gene is TRBV25-1, the J gene TRBJ1-1; D gene uncertain. The germline V gene has CDR1 MGHDK and CDR2 SYGVNS. This CDR3 spans 12 amino acids. Trimming stripped 9 bases from V and 0 bases from J, with 8 bases between. The CDR3: CASSFVNTEAFF. The CDR3 coding sequence is TGTGCCAGTTCTTTTGTGAACACTGAAGCTTTCTTT.

The sample holds one count of this clone. This chain uses TRBV6-5 with TRBJ2-1; tentatively, D is TRBD1 or TRBD2 (6 bases each). The length of the CDR3 is 15 residues. V dropped 0 bases and J dropped 7 bases, with 13 bases sitting between them. Germline V gene data show CDR1 as MNHEY and CDR2 as SVGAGI. CDR3 in amino acids: CASSYSGGHRNEQFF. CDR3 DNA: TGTGCCAGCAGTTACTCCGGGGGACACAGGAATGAGCAGTTCTTC.

This clone was seen a few times. This sequence joins TRBV11-2 and TRBJ2-3, with TRBD2 matching 7 bases. Germline CDR1 reads SGHAT; CDR2 reads FQNNGV. The CDR3 covers 15 residues. The V gene end was trimmed by 2 bases and the J gene end by 1 base; junction bases not matched to a gene: 3. CDR3 sequence reads: CASSLQAGRTDTQYF. CDR3 nucleotide sequence: TGTGCCAGCAGCTTACAAGCGGGGCGCACAGATACGCAGTATTTT.

The J gene is TRBJ2-1, the V gene TRBV11-3; D call uncertain. The V and J ends lost 2 bases and 7 bases respectively, with 18 bases between them. This CDR3 has 16 residues. The germline V gene has CDR1 SGHNT and CDR2 YENEEA. The chain's CDR3 is CASSLSGDLRGNEQFF. In nucleotides, the CDR3 is TGTGCCAGCAGCTTATCCGGCGACTTGAGAGGTAATGAGCAGTTCTTC.

This chain links TRBV4-3 with TRBJ1-2; D is unclear. In germline, CDR1 is LGHNA, CDR2 YSLEER. Trimming stripped 0 bases from V and 3 bases from J, with 11 bases between. This CDR3 spans 15 amino acids. The CDR3, as DNA: TGCGCCAGCAGCCAAGATCTAAGTGGGGACTATGGCTACACCTTC. Translating gives CASSQDLSGDYGYTF.

The genes are TRBV30 and TRBJ2-1, with 7 nucleotides matching TRBD2. Germline V lookup: CDR1 GTSNPN, CDR2 SVGIG (reference sequence). With 8 bases clipped from V and 0 bases from J, the junction kept 4 bases outside the gene matches. This CDR3 is 13 amino acids long. The CDR3 sequence: CAREGSSYNEQFF. CDR3 DNA: TGTGCCAGGGAGGGAAGCTCCTACAATGAGCAGTTCTTC.

The rearrangement uses TRBV30 and TRBJ2-6, with unresolved D. Trimming cost V 3 bases and J 4 bases, with 10 bases left between them. The CDR3 runs to 14 residues. CDR1 and CDR2 (germline): GTSNPN, SVGIG (reference sequence). The CDR3 nucleotides are TGTGCCTGGAGCCCCGCGGCCGGGGCCAACGTCCTGACTTTC. Its protein product is CAWSPAAGANVLTF.

The chain joins TRBV27 to TRBJ2-3, with 8 bases that match TRBD1. The V segment lost 5 bases and the J segment 2 bases; nucleotides outside the gene matches: 3. The CDR3 has 14 residues. Germline CDR1 reads MNHEY; CDR2 reads SMNVEV (reference sequence). The CDR3 reads CASSDRGATDTQYF. The CDR3 DNA follows: TGTGCCAGCAGTGACAGGGGAGCCACAGATACGCAGTATTTT.